This TCR beta chain was observed in a study of cytomegalovirus exposure and HLA in healthy donors. A word on this clone: Its antigen is not known.

Study-wide findings and caveats: Solely CMV serostatus was available to characterize immune exposure. Follow-up analysis later connected one missense variant in DCLRE1C with trimming of TCR beta V- and J-genes. In a later analysis, 16,951 TCR beta sequences were associated with HLA alleles at 0.05 false discovery rate.

PCR involved 60 Vbeta and 13 Jbeta primers. Clones were sequenced by immunoSEQ multiplex PCR, and TCRdb holds only the in-frame ones, with some missing. The sample consists of approximately 100,000 clones, 65% to 80% of them appearing once. The trim removed 1 base at V and 6 bases at J, leaving 2 bases unmatched. CDR1 and CDR2 (germline): LNHDA, SQIVND (reference sequence). The CDR3 covers 15 residues. The specimen was PBMCs. The gene calls are TRBV19 and TRBJ2-4; the match to TRBD2 covers 11 bases. The sequence came from a woman between 35 and 50 years old in good health and CMV-seronegative. The CDR3: CASSIGLAGRNIQYF. The CDR3 coding sequence is TGTGCCAGTAGTATAGGACTAGCGGGAAGAAACATTCAGTACTTC.